These 2 T cell receptor beta chains came from one sample sequenced in a study of response to subunit inactivated influenza vaccine. TCRdb recomputed calls from the RT-PCR reads with MiXCR, one row per CDR3 protein. In the table there are 500,000 or so distinct CDR3 sequences, more than 15% of which are singletons. The sample here was CD4+ T cells sorted from PBMCs, taken around 25 months after vaccination. Source of these receptors: a man between 50 and 69 years old who received an inactivated influenza vaccine.

This rearrangement joins TRBV27 to TRBJ2-1, with 9 bases aligning to TRBD2. Germline trimming cut 2 bases from V and 0 bases from J; bases unmatched to any gene: 8. The CDR3 runs to 18 residues. Germline-derived CDR1 and CDR2 are MNHEY and SMNVEV (reference sequence). The CDR3 here is CASSLRSTSGRSYNEQFF. The CDR3, as DNA: TGTGCCAGCAGTTTACGTTCGACTAGCGGACGCTCCTACAATGAGCAGTTCTTC.

The CDR3, as DNA: TGTGCCAGCAGCCAAGATCCCCTAGCGGGATGGGAGCAGTTCTTC. Its protein is CASSQDPLAGWEQFF. The chain combines TRBV3-1 with TRBJ2-1; TRBD2 aligns across 9 bases. Germline values: CDR1 LGHDT, CDR2 YNNKEL (reference sequence). CDR3 size: 15 residues. After removal of 0 bases from V and 10 bases from J, the junction contained 7 bases not matched to a gene.